This paragraph covers one TCR beta chain sequence. The antigen is undetermined. This sample is part of a study of cytomegalovirus exposure and HLA in healthy donors. Whole-study findings and limits: Donor immune exposure was known only as CMV serostatus. High specificity and sensitivity for cytomegalovirus status were reported for the classifier.

The primer mix had 60 Vbeta and 13 Jbeta primers. Sequencing used immunoSEQ multiplex PCR; TCRdb keeps in-frame clones, though not all of them. The table has about 160,000 clones, 82% seen once. The CDR3 is made up of 15 amino acids. With 2 bases removed from V and 2 bases from J, the gap between germline ends came to 12 bases. Germline CDR1 is MDHEN and CDR2 is SYDVKM. Sequencing used PBMCs. V usage is TRBV28 and J usage is TRBJ1-1; D unclear. This sequence was found in a man in his fifties or sixties in good health and CMV-seropositive. The CDR3 coding sequence is TGTGCCAGCAGTTTAGGTGGCCGGGGAAACACTGAAGCTTTCTTT. Its translation: CASSLGGRGNTEAFF.